What follows is one T cell receptor beta chain and its context. Generated by immunoSEQ multiplex PCR, the TCRdb table keeps only in-frame clones and is missing some. The sample shows about 79,000 clones, around nine tenths of them seen only once. These data are taken from a study of blood T cell repertoires in COVID-19. Study in general: PBMCs, B-cell-depleted T cells, or T cells provided the cDNA or gDNA that made up the material.

This CDR3 spans 16 amino acids. In germline, CDR1 is SGDLS, CDR2 YYNGEE. V was pared by 5 bases and J by 1 base, with 6 bases of the junction left unmatched. The sequencing sample was made of peripheral blood. The origin of this receptor is a man between 65 and 85 years old with active or convalescent COVID-19. V and J are TRBV9 and TRBJ2-6, with TRBD1 matching over 7 bases. The CDR3 nucleotides read TGTGCCAGCAGTCGTGGGGACAGATCTGGGGCCAACGTCCTGACTTTC. Translation: CASSRGDRSGANVLTF.